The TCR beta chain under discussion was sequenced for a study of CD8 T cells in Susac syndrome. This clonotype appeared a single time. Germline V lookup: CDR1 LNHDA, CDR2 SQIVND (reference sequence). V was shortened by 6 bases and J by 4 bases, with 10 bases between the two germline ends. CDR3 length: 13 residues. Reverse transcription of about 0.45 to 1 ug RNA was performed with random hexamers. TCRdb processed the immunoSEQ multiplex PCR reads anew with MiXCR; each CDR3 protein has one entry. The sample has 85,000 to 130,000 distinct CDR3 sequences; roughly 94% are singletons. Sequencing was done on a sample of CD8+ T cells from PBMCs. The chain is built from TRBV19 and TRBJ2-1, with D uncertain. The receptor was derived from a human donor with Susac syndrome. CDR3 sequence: CASSNWRYNEQFF. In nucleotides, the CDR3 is TGTGCCAGTAGCAATTGGCGGTACAATGAGCAGTTCTTC.